This entry concerns a single T cell receptor beta chain. The antigen is unknown. This sample is drawn from a study of cytotoxic CD8 clonotypes in ibrutinib-treated CLL. Study-wide findings and caveats: Baseline values of clonality outstripped age-matched healthy donors and followed circulating CD8+ T-cell counts.

TCRdb's table, derived via immunoSEQ multiplex PCR, lists solely in-frame clones and lacks some. The sample consists of about 6,000 clones, around 74% of them appearing once. The length of the CDR3 is 13 residues. CDR1 is SGHTS and CDR2 is YDEGEE in the germline V gene. Trimming removed 6 bases at V and 3 bases at J, with 11 bases between. This TCR came from a human donor with chronic lymphocytic leukemia. The rearrangement uses TRBV5-8 and TRBJ2-3; D not resolved. This sample comprised PBMCs, obtained before ibrutinib treatment. CDR3 in DNA: TGTGCCAGCACCCAGAGAGATACAGATACGCAGTATTTT. Its protein is CASTQRDTDTQYF. Drawing the rest from reference TRBV5-8 and TRBJ2-3, the complete variable domain is EAGVTQSPTHLIKTRGQQATLRCSPISGHTSVYWYQQALGLGLQFLLWYDEGEERNRGNFPPRFSGRQFPNYSSELNVNALELEDSALYLCASTQRDTDTQYFGPGTRLTVL.